This TCR beta chain is drawn from a study of regulatory T cells in long-lasting Graves disease. Background on the study: To qualify as persistent, Graves' disease required over 5 years of antithyroid drugs with positive TSH receptor antibodies.

This CDR3 has 16 amino acids. J lost 1 base, V lost 3 bases, and 7 bases had no gene match. Through Arm-PCR of CDR3 regions and iRepertoire HTBI primers, TCR beta libraries were built. TCRdb re-analysed the multiplex PCR reads in MiXCR, keeping a single row per CDR3 protein. Among hundreds of thousands of distinct CDR3 sequences listed, around 20% were seen once. Time point of the sample: persistent/refractory GD, antithyroid drugs over 5 years with positive TRAb. RNA isolated from PBMCs was used to make the TCR library. As regards this clonotype: Antigen unknown.

Study-wide findings and caveats: Whereas new patients shared some 990 public clonotypes, persistent patients shared more, at 2,500 to 3,500. There were preferences for TRBV28, TRBJ1-2 and TRBJ2-5 in persistent disease. TCR diversity was lower in persistent Graves' patients (versus newly diagnosed ones).

Material: peripheral blood mononuclear cells (PBMCs), obtained when the disease was refractory, from a patient treated with antithyroid drugs. The clonotype originates from a female donor with Graves disease. The gene calls are TRBV12-3 or TRBV12-4 and TRBJ2-3; the match to TRBD2 covers 7 bases. CDR3 amino acids: CASSFGSLAGTDTQYF. CDR3 sequence (DNA): TGTGCCAGCAGTTTCGGTAGTCTAGCGGGCACAGATACGCAGTATTTT.